These 22 T cell receptor beta chains came from one sample sequenced in a study of cytomegalovirus exposure and HLA in healthy donors. PCR involved 60 Vbeta and 13 Jbeta primers. Sequenced by immunoSEQ multiplex PCR; TCRdb stores in-frame clones only, minus some. The table shows 150,000 to 200,000 clones, with roughly 80% occurring only once. The source material was PBMCs. The source is a man in his forties or fifties in good health and CMV-seropositive.

This rearrangement joins TRBV19 to TRBJ1-5; a possible D gene is TRBD1 (5 bases). The CDR3 length is 15 residues. The V and J ends lost 5 bases and 1 base respectively, with 12 bases between them. Per germline, CDR1 LNHDA and CDR2 SQIVND (reference sequence). The CDR3, as DNA: TGTGCCAGTAGTTATGGGGCGGGGAGCAATCAGCCCCAGCATTTT. Residues: CASSYGAGSNQPQHF. Drawing the rest from reference TRBV19 and TRBJ1-5, the complete variable domain is DGGITQSPKYLFRKEGQNVTLSCEQNLNHDAMYWYRQDPGQGLRLIYYSQIVNDFQKGDIAEGYSVSREKKESFPLTVTSAQKNPTAFYLCASSYGAGSNQPQHFGDGTRLSIL.

J is TRBJ2-6 and V is TRBV7-8, with a tentative D call TRBD1 (6 bases). CDR1 is SGHVS and CDR2 is FQNEAQ in the germline V gene. The CDR3 has 14 amino acids. V lost 6 bases and J lost 6, with 12 bases in between. CDR3 sequence reads: CASSLAGAANVLTF. CDR3 sequence (DNA): TGTGCCAGCAGTCTCGCAGGGGCGGCCAACGTCCTGACTTTC.

The CDR3 loop reads CASSFGLARDTGELFF. CDR3 bases: TGTGCCAGCAGTTTTGGGCTAGCTCGGGACACCGGGGAGCTGTTTTTT. The chain is built from TRBV27 and TRBJ2-2; a weak D match, TRBD2 (5 bases). The CDR3 length is 16 residues. Trimming removed 3 bases at V and 3 bases at J, with 14 bases between. Per the germline V gene, CDR1 is MNHEY and CDR2 is SMNVEV (reference sequence).

V gene TRBV19 combines with J gene TRBJ2-2; D possibly corresponds to TRBD2 (5 bases). Germline lookup yields CDR1 LNHDA and CDR2 SQIVND (reference sequence). V lost 6 bases to trimming and J lost 6 bases, with 11 bases between them. The CDR3 extends over 13 amino acids. The CDR3 nucleotides read TGTGCCAGTAGGCTCGGACTGGCCGGGGAGCTGTTTTTT. Protein sequence: CASRLGLAGELFF. Full variable domain (missing parts from reference TRBV19 and TRBJ2-2): DGGITQSPKYLFRKEGQNVTLSCEQNLNHDAMYWYRQDPGQGLRLIYYSQIVNDFQKGDIAEGYSVSREKKESFPLTVTSAQKNPTAFYLCASRLGLAGELFFGEGSRLTVL.

The chain links TRBV5-4 to TRBJ2-1; 10 nucleotides align to TRBD2. The CDR3 runs 17 residues. Germline CDR1 reads SGHNT; CDR2 reads YYREEE (reference sequence). V was pared by 0 bases and J by 2 bases, with 5 bases of the junction left unmatched. In nucleotides, the CDR3 is TGTGCCAGCAGCTTGGCCAATCTAGCGGGAGCCTACAATGAGCAGTTCTTC. Its protein is CASSLANLAGAYNEQFF.

The V call is TRBV5-4, the J call TRBJ2-1; TRBD1 aligns across 11 bases. CDR1 and CDR2 (germline): SGHNT, YYREEE (reference sequence). The V segment lost 3 bases and the J segment 5 bases; nucleotides outside the gene matches: 7. This CDR3 has 16 residues. In DNA form, the CDR3 reads TGTGCCAGCAGCTCCGGGACAGGGGGAATGAACAATGAGCAGTTCTTC. This codes for CASSSGTGGMNNEQFF.

V gene TRBV18 combines with J gene TRBJ2-2; tentatively, D is TRBD2 (6 bases). CDR3 length: 16 residues. The V end was cut by 5 bases, the J end by 2 bases, with 15 bases between. The germline gives CDR1 KGHSH, CDR2 LQKENI. CDR3 nucleotides: TGTGCCAGCTCAGAAAGACTAGGAATAAACACCGGGGAGCTGTTTTTT. It translates to CASSERLGINTGELFF.

This chain joins TRBV21-1 and TRBJ2-4; TRBD2 is taken as the D call from the table, unchecked against the DNA. TRBV21-1 is annotated as a pseudogene. The CDR3 runs 16 residues. CDR3 sequence reads: CASSKDRARRKNIQYF. For the CDR3, the DNA is TGTGCCAGCAGCAAGGACCGTGCTAGGAGGAAAAACATTCAGTACTTC.

The genes are TRBV7-9 and TRBJ1-5; D not resolved. The CDR3 is made up of 13 amino acids. Germline loops: CDR1 SEHNR, CDR2 FQNEAQ (reference sequence). Trimming left V 5 bases short and J 3 bases short, with 8 bases between. This CDR3 is CASSPVYNQPQHF. As DNA, the CDR3 is TGTGCCAGCAGCCCCGTTTACAATCAGCCCCAGCATTTT.

This clone was seen only once. The rearrangement joins TRBV28 to TRBJ2-5; 8 bases match TRBD1. The ends lost 8 bases at V and 5 bases at J; junction bases unmatched: 10. The germline CDR1 and CDR2 sequences are MDHEN and SYDVKM. There are 14 residues in the CDR3. CDR3 protein: CASEDRGSLETQYF. In DNA form, the CDR3 reads TGTGCCAGCGAAGACAGGGGAAGCTTGGAGACCCAGTACTTC. Full variable domain (rest looked up from reference TRBV28 and TRBJ2-5): DVKVTQSSRYLVKRTGEKVFLECVQDMDHENMFWYRQDPGLGLRLIYFSYDVKMKEKGDIPEGYSVSREKKERFSLILESASTNQTSMYLCASEDRGSLETQYFGPGTRLLVL.

This sequence joins TRBV7-2 and TRBJ1-1; D perhaps matches TRBD1 (5 bases). V gave up 3 bases and J gave up 1 base, with 9 bases separating them. Germline CDR1 is SGHTA and CDR2 is FQGNSA. This CDR3 has 14 amino acids. CDR3 region: CASSFSQGNTEAFF. CDR3 bases: TGTGCCAGCAGCTTCTCTCAGGGGAACACTGAAGCTTTCTTT.

This rearrangement joins TRBV27 to TRBJ2-3, with 7 bases matching TRBD1. The CDR3 sequence is 15 residues long. J was trimmed by 2 bases and V by 2 bases; bases with no gene match: 4. In germline, CDR1 is MNHEY, CDR2 SMNVEV (reference sequence). The CDR3 DNA sequence: TGTGCCAGCAGTTTAATCGGGACAGACACAGATACGCAGTATTTT. Translated, it gives CASSLIGTDTDTQYF.

The genes are TRBV5-1 and TRBJ2-2, with 8 bases identical to TRBD2. The V and J ends lost 0 bases and 5 bases, in that order; junction bases with no gene match: 3. Germline V gene lookup returns CDR1 SGHRS and CDR2 YFSETQ. This CDR3 region has 15 residues. The CDR3, as DNA: TGCGCCAGCAGCTTGGAGGTAGCGGGAACCGGGGAGCTGTTTTTT. Its protein is CASSLEVAGTGELFF.

The chain recombines TRBV7-6 with TRBJ1-1; D gene ambiguous. The ends were cut back, 0 bases at V and 0 bases at J, with 11 bases in the middle. This CDR3 is built from 16 residues. Per germline, CDR1 SGHVS and CDR2 FNYEAQ. Here the CDR3 reads CASSLASRDLNTEAFF. The DNA for the CDR3 is TGTGCCAGCAGCTTAGCGTCCCGGGATCTGAACACTGAAGCTTTCTTT.

This sequence joins TRBV18 and TRBJ1-1; 9 nucleotides align to TRBD1. The ends lost 1 base at V and 1 base at J; junction bases unmatched: 4. The CDR3 consists of 16 residues. Germline CDR1 reads KGHSH; CDR2 reads LQKENI. CDR3 protein: CASSPQRTGANTEAFF. Here the CDR3 DNA reads TGTGCCAGCTCACCACAAAGGACAGGGGCGAACACTGAAGCTTTCTTT. The complete variable domain, with remaining parts taken from reference TRBV18 and TRBJ1-1, reads NAGVMQNPRHLVRRRGQEARLRCSPMKGHSHVYWYRQLPEEGLKFMVYLQKENIIDESGMPKERFSAEFPKEGPSILRIQQVVRGDSAAYFCASSPQRTGANTEAFFGQGTRLTVV.

This clone was picked up a small number of times. The gene calls are TRBV7-9 and TRBJ1-2; 11 nucleotides align to TRBD1. With V trimmed by 4 bases and J by 7 bases, 5 bases remained unmatched. Per germline, CDR1 SEHNR and CDR2 FQNEAQ (reference sequence). There are 14 residues in the CDR3. CDR3 DNA sequence: TGTGCCAGCAGCTCCGGACAGGGGGCTTTTGGCTACACCTTC. This gives the protein CASSSGQGAFGYTF.

The V call is TRBV2, the J call TRBJ2-1, with 8 positions matching TRBD1. After removal of 7 bases from V and 8 bases from J, the junction contained 7 bases not matched to a gene. CDR1 and CDR2 (germline): SNHLY, FYNNEI. This CDR3 has 13 amino acids. In DNA form, the CDR3 reads TGTGCCAGCACCCAGGGGGCAGGGGATGAGCAGTTCTTC. This translates into CASTQGAGDEQFF.

A remark on this clone: Within the sample, other DNA sequences also encode this same CDR3. The J gene is TRBJ2-7, the V gene TRBV6-5; 8 nucleotides match TRBD1. The CDR3 covers 15 residues. V lost 0 bases to trimming and J lost 2 bases; unmatched junction nucleotides: 3. Germline-derived CDR1 and CDR2 are MNHEY and SVGAGI. The CDR3 DNA reads as TGTGCCAGCAGTTACTCTGGGACAGGCACCTACGAGCAGTACTTC. Protein product: CASSYSGTGTYEQYF.

The chain joins TRBV11-2 to TRBJ2-7; TRBD2 matches 7 bases. The CDR3 contains 17 residues. V gave up 2 bases and J gave up 0 bases; unmatched junction bases: 10. Per germline, CDR1 SGHAT and CDR2 FQNNGV. The DNA of the CDR3 is TGTGCCAGCAGCTTACCCAAGCGGGACGGAAGCTCCTACGAGCAGTACTTC. Its protein is CASSLPKRDGSSYEQYF.

The chain uses TRBV28 and TRBJ1-4; a weak D match, TRBD1 (6 bases). Looked up from germline, CDR1 is MDHEN and CDR2 is SYDVKM. This CDR3 has 15 amino acids. Trimming took off 6 bases at V and 5 bases at J, with 16 bases between the two ends. The CDR3 bases are TGTGCCAGCAGCTACCCGGCGGGGGGCAATGAAAAACTGTTTTTT. Encoded protein: CASSYPAGGNEKLFF.

The chain is built from TRBV4-1 and TRBJ2-5; 10 bases map to TRBD2. The end of the DNA is better explained by TRBJ2-7, so the J call may be wrong. Germline lookup yields CDR1 MGHRA and CDR2 YSYEKL. The CDR3 is made up of 15 amino acids. CDR3 DNA sequence: TGCGCCAGCAGCCAAGCTCTAGCGGGAGAGTACGAGCAGTACTTC. As protein: CASSQALAGEYEQYF.

This clone was counted between two and nine times. This chain uses TRBV9 with TRBJ2-2, with 9 bases aligning to TRBD2. Unmatched junction bases numbered 23, after V lost 7 bases and J lost 7 bases. This CDR3 has 19 residues. Germline CDR1 is SGDLS and CDR2 is YYNGEE. Written as DNA, the CDR3 is TGTGCCAGCTTGATAAGGTCTAGCGGGGCAACTAAGGGGAACGGGGAGCTGTTTTTT. Its protein is CASLIRSSGATKGNGELFF.